These 28 T cell receptor beta chains came from one sample sequenced in a study of siplizumab effects on memory and regulatory T cells. The table came from immunoSEQ multiplex PCR; TCRdb's copy has only in-frame clones and leaves some out. The table lists some 100,000 clones, over 85% of them singletons. The sequencing sample was made of CD8+ T cells sorted from blood. All receptors come from a human donor in good health.

V and J are TRBV27 and TRBJ1-6, with D possibly matching TRBD1 (5 bases). This CDR3 has 15 amino acids. The V gene lost 2 bases and the J gene lost 7 bases, with 12 bases spanning the gap. In germline, CDR1 is MNHEY, CDR2 SMNVEV (reference sequence). The DNA of the CDR3 is TGTGCCAGCAGTTTAACCCCCTGGGACAATTCACCCCTCCACTTT. This translates into CASSLTPWDNSPLHF.

The chain combines TRBV4-1 with TRBJ2-7, with 11 bases identical to TRBD2. Germline CDR1 is MGHRA and CDR2 is YSYEKL. V lost 3 bases and J lost 3; bases outside the gene matches: 13. This CDR3 contains 18 residues. Here the CDR3 reads CASSHDSGRGMWGYEQYF. The CDR3 DNA is TGCGCCAGCAGCCATGATAGCGGGAGGGGAATGTGGGGCTACGAGCAGTACTTC.

CDR3 in amino acids: CASSPSVGGGPLYEQFF. The CDR3 DNA follows: TGCGCCAGCAGCCCCTCAGTTGGGGGAGGGCCGTTGTATGAGCAGTTCTTC. The V gene is TRBV4-1, the J gene TRBJ2-1, with 7 bases matching TRBD2. Unmatched junction bases numbered 17, after V lost 4 bases and J lost 8 bases. The CDR3 has 17 amino acids. Germline V gene sequence: CDR1 MGHRA, CDR2 YSYEKL.

Points on this clone: The sample carries other DNA sequences with the same CDR3. The CDR3 spells CASSVDRGYEQYF. CDR3 in DNA: TGTGCCAGCAGCGTAGATCGGGGGTACGAGCAGTACTTC. V gene TRBV9 combines with J gene TRBJ2-7; D perhaps matches TRBD2 (6 bases). CDR3 length: 13 amino acids. Deletions cut 0 bases from V and 4 bases from J, with 8 bases between. Per germline, CDR1 SGDLS and CDR2 YYNGEE. Drawing the rest from reference TRBV9 and TRBJ2-7, the complete variable domain is DSGVTQTPKHLITATGQRVTLRCSPRSGDLSVYWYQQSLDQGLQFLIQYYNGEERAKGNILERFSAQQFPDLHSELNLSSLELGDSALYFCASSVDRGYEQYFGPGTRLTVT.

V gene TRBV11-3 combines with J gene TRBJ2-7; D is unclear. CDR1 is SGHNT and CDR2 is YENEEA in the germline V gene. This CDR3 spans 15 amino acids. Trimming pared 1 base from V and 4 bases from J, leaving 14 bases between. The CDR3 protein is CASSLGPGPPYEQYF. DNA for the CDR3: TGTGCCAGCAGCTTAGGCCCGGGTCCCCCTTACGAGCAGTACTTC. Together with reference TRBV11-3 and TRBJ2-7, the CDR3 gives the full variable domain: EAGVVQSPRYKIIEKKQPVAFWCNPISGHNTLYWYLQNLGQGPELLIRYENEEAVDDSQLPKDRFSAERLKGVDSTLKIQPAELGDSAVYLCASSLGPGPPYEQYFGPGTRLTVT.

V and J are TRBV4-2 and TRBJ1-6; 7 bases are a match to TRBD1. J lost 3 bases, V lost 1 base, and 9 bases had no gene match. Germline V gives CDR1 LGHNA, CDR2 YNFKEQ. The CDR3 runs to 18 residues. The CDR3 spells CASSQGGSGGIYNSPLHF. CDR3 DNA sequence: TGTGCCAGCAGCCAAGGCGGATCAGGGGGAATCTATAATTCACCCCTCCACTTT.

The rearrangement joins TRBV7-9 to TRBJ1-4; D uncertain. V was cut by 5 bases and J by 0 bases, with 19 bases left in between. CDR1 and CDR2 from the germline V gene are SEHNR and FQNEAQ (reference sequence). The CDR3 sequence is 18 residues long. CDR3 residues: CASSPGPYPSPTNEKLFF. The CDR3 DNA sequence: TGTGCCAGCAGCCCCGGACCCTATCCCTCACCAACTAATGAAAAACTGTTTTTT.

The chain employs TRBV9 and TRBJ1-4; D possibly corresponds to TRBD1 (6 bases). Germline V gene sequence: CDR1 SGDLS, CDR2 YYNGEE. CDR3 length: 14 residues. V was pared by 4 bases and J by 6 bases, with 13 bases between. The CDR3 reads CASSPGEVYEKLFF. CDR3 nucleotides: TGTGCCAGCAGCCCAGGGGAGGTCTATGAAAAACTGTTTTTT.

Here the CDR3 reads CASSFARKYQETQYF. The CDR3, as DNA: TGTGCCAGCAGCTTTGCCAGAAAGTACCAAGAGACCCAGTACTTC. The chain couples TRBV5-6 to TRBJ2-5; D is unresolved. This CDR3 comprises 15 residues. V gave up 2 bases and J gave up 0 bases, with 11 bases separating them. Germline assignment: CDR1 SGHDT and CDR2 YYEEEE. Full variable domain (rest looked up from reference TRBV5-6 and TRBJ2-5): DAGVTQSPTHLIKTRGQQVTLRCSPKSGHDTVSWYQQALGQGPQFIFQYYEEEERQRGNFPDRFSGHQFPNYSSELNVNALLLGDSALYLCASSFARKYQETQYFGPGTRLLVL.

The rearrangement uses TRBV14 and TRBJ2-7; D may be TRBD1 (5 bases). This CDR3 region has 12 residues. From germline, CDR1 is SGHDN and CDR2 FVKESK. V was trimmed by 3 bases and J by 5 bases, leaving 8 bases between them. The CDR3 spells CASSQVTDEQYF. The CDR3 coding sequence is TGTGCCAGCAGCCAGGTGACAGACGAGCAGTACTTC.

Notes on this clone: Other nucleotide sequences in the sample specify the same CDR3. This chain joins TRBV7-9 and TRBJ2-5; D gene unclear. The CDR3 is 14 residues long. V was shortened by 5 bases and J by 0 bases, with 10 bases between the two germline ends. Germline V gene sequence: CDR1 SEHNR, CDR2 FQNEAQ (reference sequence). The CDR3 sequence is CASSPDRNQETQYF. The CDR3, as DNA: TGTGCCAGCAGCCCGGACCGGAACCAAGAGACCCAGTACTTC. The full variable domain, in which reference TRBV7-9 and TRBJ2-5 provide the parts outside the CDR3, is DTGVSQNPRHKITKRGQNVTFRCDPISEHNRLYWYRQTLGQGPEFLTYFQNEAQLEKSRLLSDRFSAERPKGSFSTLEIQRTEQGDSAMYLCASSPDRNQETQYFGPGTRLLVL.

The rearrangement joins TRBV5-1 to TRBJ2-1, with TRBD2 matching 11 bases. J gave up 9 bases and V 1 base, and 6 bases lay outside the gene matches. Germline CDR1 is SGHRS and CDR2 is YFSETQ. The CDR3 length is 15 residues. Here the CDR3 DNA reads TGCGCCAGCAGCTTGTCACTAGCGGGAGCGAGTGAGCAGTTCTTC. It is translated as CASSLSLAGASEQFF.

Turning to this clone: One end of the junction varies from germline; a read error may be responsible. The chain joins TRBV7-7 to TRBJ1-1, with D uncertain. Germline V gene lookup returns CDR1 SSHAT and CDR2 FNYEAQ (reference sequence). The CDR3 extends over 13 amino acids. The CDR3, as DNA: TGTGCTAGCAGCTTTGCGGAAAACACTGAAGCTTTCTTT. This gives the protein CASSFAENTEAFF.

V is TRBV6-1 and J is TRBJ1-2, with a possible D match to TRBD1 (6 bases). The CDR3 contains 14 residues. The V end lost 4 bases, the J end lost 1 base, and 10 bases lay between the germline ends. Per the germline V gene, CDR1 is MNHNS and CDR2 is SASEGT. The CDR3 loop is CASSGGGVNYGYTF. CDR3 in DNA: TGTGCCAGCAGTGGAGGGGGGGTTAACTATGGCTACACCTTC.

The V gene is TRBV27, the J gene TRBJ2-1; maybe TRBD1 (5 bases). This CDR3 region has 12 residues. From germline, CDR1 is MNHEY and CDR2 SMNVEV (reference sequence). V was shortened by 5 bases and J by 10 bases, with 12 bases between the two germline ends. In DNA, the CDR3 is TGTGCCAGCAGTCCCTCAGGGTGGGAGCAGTTCTTC. This translates into CASSPSGWEQFF.

This chain connects TRBV30 to TRBJ2-2; 10 bases align to TRBD2. The CDR3 is 15 amino acids. J gave up 3 bases and V 4 bases, and 5 bases lay outside the gene matches. Germline V CDR1 and CDR2: GTSNPN, SVGIG (reference sequence). The CDR3: CAWTYSGRYTGELFF. CDR3 nucleotide sequence: TGTGCCTGGACCTATAGCGGGAGGTACACCGGGGAGCTGTTTTTT.

V gene TRBV14 combines with J gene TRBJ2-1, with 13 bases identical to TRBD2. Germline V gene lookup returns CDR1 SGHDN and CDR2 FVKESK. The length of the CDR3 is 15 residues. With V trimmed by 9 bases and J by 4 bases, 6 bases remained unmatched. CDR3 loop: CARSILAGGYNEQFF. The CDR3 DNA sequence: TGTGCCAGATCTATACTAGCGGGGGGGTACAATGAGCAGTTCTTC.

The rearrangement joins TRBV15 to TRBJ1-2, with D uncertain. V was shortened by 4 bases and J by 1 base, with 7 bases between the two germline ends. CDR3 length equals 13 residues. CDR1 is LNHNV and CDR2 is YYDKDF in the germline V gene (reference sequence). This CDR3 is CATSNRHNYGYTF. CDR3 DNA sequence: TGTGCCACCAGCAACCGACATAACTATGGCTACACCTTC.

About this clone: At one end the junction does not follow the germline gene, possibly because of a read error. The rearrangement joins TRBV4-1 to TRBJ2-1, with D maybe TRBD1 (6 bases). The germline V gene has CDR1 MGHRA and CDR2 YSYEKL. The CDR3 is 15 amino acids. CDR3 DNA sequence: TGCGCCAGCAGCCAAGGGACAGCTCCCTACGATGAGCAGTTCTTC. Its protein is CASSQGTAPYDEQFF.

The V gene is TRBV27, the J gene TRBJ1-1, with D maybe TRBD1 (5 bases). The length of the CDR3 is 13 residues. Trimming stripped 2 bases from V and 7 bases from J, with 11 bases between. Germline V lookup: CDR1 MNHEY, CDR2 SMNVEV (reference sequence). The CDR3 coding sequence is TGTGCCAGCAGTTTAGGGACGGCGAATGAAGCTTTCTTT. Translated, it gives CASSLGTANEAFF.

The CDR3 DNA reads TGTGCCAGCTCACCACCGACGACAGGGTTCCACGAGCAGTACTTC. Protein sequence: CASSPPTTGFHEQYF. V gene TRBV18 combines with J gene TRBJ2-5; 7 nucleotides agree with TRBD1. The closer fit of TRBJ2-7 to the DNA end suggests the J call may be wrong. This CDR3 comprises 15 residues. Per germline, CDR1 KGHSH and CDR2 LQKENI.

This clone was seen a handful of times. The rearrangement joins TRBV30 to TRBJ1-5; 10 nucleotides align to TRBD1. V was clipped by 0 bases and J by 5 bases; unmatched bases: 1. The CDR3 is 14 amino acids. Germline values: CDR1 GTSNPN, CDR2 SVGIG (reference sequence). This CDR3 reads CAWSVTGGYQPQHF. The CDR3 bases are TGTGCCTGGAGTGTGACAGGGGGCTATCAGCCCCAGCATTTT.

The J gene is TRBJ2-7, the V gene TRBV30, with TRBD1 identical over 9 bases. The length of the CDR3 is 14 residues. In germline, CDR1 is GTSNPN, CDR2 SVGIG (reference sequence). V lost 3 bases, J lost 3 bases, and 6 bases stayed unmatched. The CDR3 region is CAWSTGTGYYEQYF. CDR3 nucleotide sequence: TGTGCCTGGAGCACCGGGACAGGGTACTACGAGCAGTACTTC.

The rearrangement joins TRBV6-5 to TRBJ1-1; no clear D gene. The CDR3 has 13 residues. The V gene lost 2 bases and the J gene lost 0 bases, with 4 bases spanning the gap. Germline lookup yields CDR1 MNHEY and CDR2 SVGAGI. CDR3 in DNA: TGTGCCAGCAGTTACAGTATGAACACTGAAGCTTTCTTT. It codes for CASSYSMNTEAFF.

This chain links TRBV7-9 with TRBJ2-5; unclear D gene. The CDR3 sequence is 14 residues long. Trimming shortened V by 8 bases and J by 1 base, and 14 bases separated the two germline ends. Germline values: CDR1 SEHNR, CDR2 FQNEAQ (reference sequence). The chain's CDR3 is CASGYSGSQETQYF. The CDR3, as DNA: TGTGCCAGCGGATACAGTGGATCCCAAGAGACCCAGTACTTC. The whole variable domain, remainder taken from reference TRBV7-9 and TRBJ2-5, is DTGVSQNPRHKITKRGQNVTFRCDPISEHNRLYWYRQTLGQGPEFLTYFQNEAQLEKSRLLSDRFSAERPKGSFSTLEIQRTEQGDSAMYLCASGYSGSQETQYFGPGTRLLVL.

Regarding this clone: The germline gene is not matched at one end of the junction; a read error may be the cause. The gene calls are TRBV10-3 and TRBJ2-1; no firm D call. The CDR3 covers 11 residues. Germline values: CDR1 ENHRY, CDR2 SYGVKD. The CDR3 nucleotides are TGTGCCATCAGTGAGGGACCCATTTCAGTCTTC. Translating gives CAISEGPISVF.

V and J are TRBV4-1 and TRBJ1-3; D is unclear. Trimming removed 4 bases at V and 1 base at J, with 11 bases between. The CDR3 runs 15 residues. CDR1 MGHRA and CDR2 YSYEKL come from the germline V gene. The CDR3 nucleotides are TGCGCCAGCAGCCCGAGCCCGGGATCTGGAAACACCATATATTTT. Translation: CASSPSPGSGNTIYF.

This clone has a handful of counts. The chain uses TRBV27 and TRBJ1-1, with 7 bases fitting TRBD1. The CDR3 is 14 amino acids. The ends lost 3 bases at V and 4 bases at J; junction bases unmatched: 5. The germline V gene encodes CDR1 MNHEY and CDR2 SMNVEV (reference sequence). In DNA form, the CDR3 reads TGTGCCAGCAGTTTGGCAGGGGGATCCACTGAAGCTTTCTTT. This codes for CASSLAGGSTEAFF.